This record concerns one T cell receptor beta chain sequence. The target antigen is unknown. The data derive from a study of T cell responses to AZD1222 COVID-19 vaccine. Regarding the study as a whole: Once two AZD1222 doses were given, Spike-specific TCR breadth and depth went up. A reported finding is that nearly half of spike-specific TCRs target unmutated variant regions. Only after the peak T cell response were repertoires sampled.

V was cut by 3 bases and J by 5 bases, with 13 bases left in between. The CDR3 loop spans 14 amino acids. Germline V gene data show CDR1 as MNHEY and CDR2 as SVGEGT. Only in-frame clones appear in the TCRdb table, and some are missing; sequencing was by immunoSEQ multiplex PCR. The table includes tens of thousands of clones, over 65% detected once. Both about-4-week and about-12-week second-dose recipients were combined. The source material was peripheral blood, sampled 28 days after the second AZD1222 dose. The rearrangement links TRBV6-2 or TRBV6-3 to TRBJ1-1; D is perhaps TRBD1 (6 bases). The sequence came from an adult who received the AZD1222 COVID-19 vaccine. This chain's CDR3 is CASSYTGKVTEAFF. CDR3 nucleotides: TGTGCCAGCAGTTATACAGGGAAGGTTACTGAAGCTTTCTTT.